The rows below give T cell receptor beta chains drawn from one sample of a study of T cells after yellow fever vaccination. TCRdb reprocessed the 5' RACE reads via MiXCR and lists one record per CDR3 protein. In the table there are 29,000 or so distinct CDR3 sequences, about 5% of which are singletons. Here the sequenced sample was CD8+ T cells sorted from PBMCs, taken 10 days after the yellow fever booster vaccination. Receptor source: a man aged 25 to 40 who received the YFV17D yellow fever vaccine. Each CDR3 is given with its conserved first and last residue. A D gene is named only where the DNA matches it firmly. Rows may omit the clone size; those that give it use once, few, many or a size class.

>TRBJ2-7|-|TRBV3-1|many
CASSQRTYEQYF
TGTGCCAGCAGCCAGAGAACCTACGAGCAGTACTTC
>TRBJ2-7|-|TRBV19|many
CASSKPGHPAYEQYF
TGTGCCAGTAGTAAACCGGGACACCCAGCCTACGAGCAGTACTTC
>TRBJ2-3|-|TRBV24-1|many
CATSDLQSATQYF
TGTGCCACCAGTGATTTGCAGTCTGCTACGCAGTATTTT
>TRBJ2-1|-|TRBV7-9|many
CASSLYKNEQFF
TGTGCCAGCAGCTTATACAAAAATGAGCAGTTCTTC
>TRBJ2-7|-|TRBV7-9|many
CASRGRELYEQYF
TGTGCCAGCAGGGGGCGGGAACTCTACGAGCAGTACTTC
>TRBJ2-1|TRBD2|TRBV24-1|many
CATRGGIDNEQFF
TGTGCCACAAGGGGAGGGATCGACAATGAGCAGTTCTTC
>TRBJ2-3|-|TRBV6-2/TRBV6-3|many
CASTTGARDTQYF
TGTGCCAGCACGACGGGAGCCCGGGATACGCAGTATTTT
>TRBJ2-3|-|TRBV14|many
CASSQRLTYTDTQYF
TGTGCCAGCAGCCAGCGGTTAACTTACACAGATACGCAGTATTTT
>TRBJ2-1|TRBD2|TRBV10-2|many
CASRGEGTYNEQFF
TGCGCCAGCAGGGGGGAGGGCACCTACAATGAGCAGTTCTTC
>TRBJ2-1|TRBD1|TRBV11-2|many
CASRTDREWNEQFF
TGTGCCAGCAGAACCGACAGGGAATGGAATGAGCAGTTCTTC
>TRBJ2-1|TRBD2|TRBV6-1|many
CASGGTSGSYEQFF
TGTGCCAGCGGTGGGACTAGCGGGAGTTATGAGCAGTTCTTC
>TRBJ2-7|-|TRBV30|-
CAWSTDPTKQYF
TGTGCCTGGAGTACTGATCCTACGAAGCAGTACTTC
>TRBJ1-1|-|TRBV7-2|many
CASSSLEGFMNTEAFF
TGTGCCAGCAGCTCCCTAGAGGGATTTATGAACACTGAAGCTTTCTTT
>TRBJ1-3|-|TRBV12-3/TRBV12-4|many
CASSSPGNTIYF
TGTGCCAGCAGTTCTCCTGGAAACACCATATATTTT
>TRBJ1-6|-|TRBV5-1|many
CASSHGPQRSYNSPLHF
TGCGCCAGCAGCCATGGCCCGCAACGCTCCTATAATTCACCCCTCCACTTT
>TRBJ2-3|-|TRBV5-1|many
CASSPSTDTDTQYF
TGCGCCAGCAGCCCTTCGACAGACACAGATACGCAGTATTTT
>TRBJ2-3|TRBD2|TRBV18|-
CASSPPSGITDTQYF
TGTGCCAGCTCACCGCCTAGCGGGATCACAGATACGCAGTATTTT
>TRBJ2-1|-|TRBV5-1|many
CASSLSSYNEQFF
TGCGCCAGCAGCTTGAGCTCCTACAATGAGCAGTTCTTC
>TRBJ2-5|TRBD2|TRBV5-1|many
CASSLTSGSRETQYF
TGCGCCAGCAGCCTGACTAGCGGGAGTCGGGAGACCCAGTACTTC
>TRBJ2-5|TRBD2|TRBV7-9|many
CASSNLAEQETQYF
TGTGCCAGCAGCAACCTAGCGGAACAAGAGACCCAGTACTTC